These 23 T cell receptor beta chains originate from one sample sequenced in a study of blood T cell repertoires in COVID-19. Method: immunoSEQ multiplex PCR; TCRdb's copy keeps in-frame clones and lacks some. This sample has some 170,000 clones, with roughly 84% found just once. Sample: peripheral blood. The receptors were gathered from a woman of 80 years or more with active or convalescent COVID-19.

V gene TRBV6-6 combines with J gene TRBJ2-5; D might be TRBD2 (7 bases). The CDR3 runs 15 residues. Trimming removed 5 bases at V and 5 bases at J, with 18 bases between. CDR1 and CDR2 (germline): MNHNY, SVGAGI (reference sequence). CDR3 loop: CASSDRGGKSETQYF. In DNA form, the CDR3 reads TGTGCCAGCAGTGATCGCGGGGGCAAATCGGAGACCCAGTACTTC.

The chain has TRBV18 and TRBJ1-3, with a possible D match to TRBD1 (5 bases). The V gene lost 6 bases and the J gene lost 2 bases, with 14 bases spanning the gap. The CDR3 runs to 15 residues. The germline V gene has CDR1 KGHSH and CDR2 LQKENI. The DNA of the CDR3 is TGTGCCAGCTCTTTCGACAGAGGTGCTGGAAACACCATATATTTT. It yields the protein CASSFDRGAGNTIYF.

The chain joins TRBV30 to TRBJ1-6; the match to TRBD1 covers 9 bases. Germline V gene sequence: CDR1 GTSNPN, CDR2 SVGIG (reference sequence). This CDR3 has 13 amino acids. V was pared by 5 bases and J by 11 bases, with 7 bases of the junction left unmatched. In DNA form, the CDR3 reads TGTGCCTGGGGGGGACAGGGTGCGGCACCCCTCCACTTT. Encoded protein: CAWGGQGAAPLHF.

The chain employs TRBV19 and TRBJ2-1; 12 bases are a match to TRBD1. The V gene's germline CDR1 is LNHDA and CDR2 SQIVND (reference sequence). The CDR3 has 17 residues. The V and J ends lost 6 bases and 7 bases, in that order; junction bases with no gene match: 13. CDR3 sequence (DNA): TGTGCCAGTAGACCCCGGGTGGGGACAGGGGGCGGGAATGAGCAGTTCTTC. Translating it yields CASRPRVGTGGGNEQFF.

The rearrangement uses TRBV29-1 and TRBJ2-4; TRBD2 is a possible D gene (6 bases). CDR3 length: 15 amino acids. Between the trimmed V and J ends, which lost 2 bases and 2 bases, there was a span of 13 bases. Germline loops: CDR1 SQVTM, CDR2 ANQGSEA. CDR3 in DNA: TGCAGCGTTGAACGATCGAGCGGGTCCAAAAACATTCAGTACTTC. Amino acids: CSVERSSGSKNIQYF. The full variable domain, in which reference TRBV29-1 and TRBJ2-4 provide the parts outside the CDR3, is SAVISQKPSRDICQRGTSLTIQCQVDSQVTMMFWYRQQPGQSLTLIATANQGSEATYESGFVIDKFPISRPNLTFSTLTVSNMSPEDSSIYLCSVERSSGSKNIQYFGAGTRLSVL.

The J gene is TRBJ2-2, the V gene TRBV2, with TRBD1 matching over 7 bases. This CDR3 spans 16 amino acids. CDR1 is SNHLY and CDR2 is FYNNEI in the germline V gene. After removal of 1 base from V and 4 bases from J, the junction contained 6 bases not matched to a gene. The CDR3 DNA reads TGTGCCAGCAGTGAAGACAAAGGACAGGCCACCGGGGAGCTGTTTTTT. Translating it yields CASSEDKGQATGELFF.

The chain couples TRBV5-1 to TRBJ2-2; 9 nucleotides match TRBD1. Germline loops: CDR1 SGHRS, CDR2 YFSETQ. Trimming cost V 3 bases and J 4 bases; bases outside gene matches: 7. This CDR3 is built from 16 residues. The CDR3 DNA sequence: TGCGCCAGCAGCTCACCGGGACAGGGAGGCACCGGGGAGCTGTTTTTT. Residues: CASSSPGQGGTGELFF.

The chain couples TRBV10-3 to TRBJ1-1; weak D call: TRBD1 (5 bases). Germline CDR1 ENHRY, CDR2 SYGVKD. V shed 10 bases and J shed 1 base, with 13 bases lying between them. The CDR3 has 13 residues. The CDR3 spells CATARGGNTEAFF. The CDR3 nucleotides read TGTGCCACCGCGCGGGGGGGGAACACTGAAGCTTTCTTT.

This clone was recorded a few times. The chain employs TRBV12-5 and TRBJ2-2; D remains unclear. V was shortened by 1 base and J by 8 bases, with 8 bases between the two germline ends. CDR1 and CDR2 from the germline V gene are LGHNT and FRNRAP. CDR3 length: 13 residues. This CDR3 is CASGLDLEGELFF. The CDR3, as DNA: TGTGCTAGTGGTTTGGACCTAGAAGGGGAGCTGTTTTTT. The full variable domain, with the rest looked up from reference TRBV12-5 and TRBJ2-2, is DARVTQTPRHKVTEMGQEVTMRCQPILGHNTVFWYRQTMMQGLELLAYFRNRAPLDDSGMPKDRFSAEMPDATLATLKIQPSEPRDSAVYFCASGLDLEGELFFGEGSRLTVL.

The chain joins TRBV7-9 to TRBJ1-6; 7 bases match TRBD1. Germline CDR1 reads SEHNR; CDR2 reads FQNEAQ (reference sequence). The CDR3 extends over 12 amino acids. V lost 6 bases to trimming and J lost 8 bases; unmatched junction nucleotides: 1. In nucleotides, the CDR3 is TGTGCCAGCAGTGGGACAGATTCACCCCTCCACTTT. It yields the protein CASSGTDSPLHF.

The V and J genes are TRBV9 and TRBJ2-5; 11 bases align to TRBD2. Germline values: CDR1 SGDLS, CDR2 YYNGEE. The ends lost 2 bases at V and 5 bases at J; junction bases unmatched: 2. The CDR3 consists of 14 residues. The DNA of the CDR3 is TGTGCCAGCAGCGTTAGCGGGGGGGGTGAGACCCAGTACTTC. It translates to CASSVSGGGETQYF.

The chain couples TRBV18 to TRBJ2-7; 11 bases line up with TRBD1. The V and J ends lost 6 bases and 2 bases, in that order; junction bases with no gene match: 6. Per germline, CDR1 KGHSH and CDR2 LQKENI. The CDR3 length is 15 residues. The CDR3 coding sequence is TGTGCCAGCTCGCACCCGGGACAGGGGGCCTACGAGCAGTACTTC. This translates into CASSHPGQGAYEQYF.

This clone was found once. This chain connects TRBV19 to TRBJ1-3, with 9 bases aligning to TRBD1. V lost 1 base and J lost 4; bases outside the gene matches: 5. In germline, CDR1 is LNHDA, CDR2 SQIVND (reference sequence). The CDR3 length is 16 residues. Here the CDR3 DNA reads TGTGCCAGTAGTATAGGGGACAGGGTTTCAGGAAACACCATATATTTT. It codes for CASSIGDRVSGNTIYF.

The chain employs TRBV5-5 and TRBJ1-2; D possibly corresponds to TRBD1 (6 bases). V was trimmed by 4 bases and J by 6 bases, leaving 13 bases between them. The V gene's germline CDR1 is SGHKS and CDR2 YYEKEE (reference sequence). The CDR3 contains 13 residues. CDR3 loop: CASSTGTINGYTF. The CDR3, as DNA: TGTGCCAGCAGCACCGGGACAATCAATGGCTACACCTTC.

The chain carries TRBV6-5 and TRBJ1-4; possibly TRBD1 for D (6 bases). Trimming took 4 bases from V and 5 from J, leaving 14 bases between them. Looked up from germline, CDR1 is MNHEY and CDR2 is SVGAGI. This CDR3 is 15 amino acids long. The CDR3 protein is CASSLGHGRNEKLFF. In DNA, the CDR3 is TGTGCCAGCAGTTTGGGACACGGAAGAAATGAAAAACTGTTTTTT.

The V call is TRBV7-3, the J call TRBJ2-2; no firm D call. The V end lost 5 bases, the J end lost 1 base, and 17 bases lay between the germline ends. CDR3 length: 17 amino acids. Germline V CDR1 and CDR2: SGHTA, FQGTGA. Written as DNA, the CDR3 is TGTGCCAGCAGCCGCGAAGGTGGAAGAGGGAACACCGGGGAGCTGTTTTTT. Residues: CASSREGGRGNTGELFF.

The genes are TRBV28 and TRBJ2-7; 8 bases agree with TRBD1. The V gene end was trimmed by 3 bases and the J gene end by 6 bases; junction bases not matched to a gene: 10. Per the germline V gene, CDR1 is MDHEN and CDR2 is SYDVKM. The CDR3 loop spans 15 amino acids. The CDR3, as DNA: TGTGCCAGCAGTTTCGGACAGGGAGTTCACAGCGAGCAGTACTTC. Its protein product is CASSFGQGVHSEQYF.

The V and J genes are TRBV29-1 and TRBJ1-3, with TRBD1 matching 8 bases. From germline, CDR1 is SQVTM and CDR2 ANQGSEA. This CDR3 contains 13 residues. V lost 1 base and J lost 4; bases outside the gene matches: 0. This CDR3 reads CSVEGTGGNTIYF. DNA for the CDR3: TGCAGCGTTGAAGGGACAGGGGGAAACACCATATATTTT.

The chain couples TRBV12-2 to TRBJ1-5; the DNA was not compared with TRBD1, the D call given in the table. TRBV12-2 is a pseudogene locus. CDR3 length: 14 amino acids. The CDR3 loop is CASRDTGENQPQHF. As DNA, the CDR3 is TGTGCAAGTCGGGATACAGGGGAGAATCAGCCCCAGCATTTT.

This clone occurred once. The J gene is TRBJ1-1, the V gene TRBV12-3 or TRBV12-4; 7 bases map to TRBD1. V gave up 5 bases and J gave up 3 bases; unmatched junction bases: 3. This CDR3 region has 13 residues. DNA of the CDR3: TGTGCCAGCAGTATCGACAGGGACACTGAAGCTTTCTTT. It is translated as CASSIDRDTEAFF.

CDR3 residues: CASRFRTGQSRNTEAFF. The CDR3 bases are TGTGCCAGCAGATTCCGGACAGGGCAAAGTAGGAACACTGAAGCTTTCTTT. The chain has TRBV5-6 and TRBJ1-1; 8 bases are shared with TRBD1. V lost 5 bases to trimming and J lost 1 base; unmatched junction nucleotides: 13. Germline CDR1 SGHDT, CDR2 YYEEEE. CDR3 size: 17 residues. Filled out from reference TRBV5-6 and TRBJ1-1, the complete variable domain reads DAGVTQSPTHLIKTRGQQVTLRCSPKSGHDTVSWYQQALGQGPQFIFQYYEEEERQRGNFPDRFSGHQFPNYSSELNVNALLLGDSALYLCASRFRTGQSRNTEAFFGQGTRLTVV.

The genes are TRBV2 and TRBJ2-6; 7 bases line up with TRBD2. The CDR3 consists of 15 residues. Trimming took 7 bases from V and 0 from J; bases not matched to a gene: 3. Germline V lookup: CDR1 SNHLY, CDR2 FYNNEI. Here the CDR3 DNA reads TGTGCCAGCAAGGCTAGCGGCTCTGGGGCCAACGTCCTGACTTTC. Its protein product is CASKASGSGANVLTF. The full variable domain, in which reference TRBV2 and TRBJ2-6 provide the parts outside the CDR3, is EPEVTQTPSHQVTQMGQEVILRCVPISNHLYFYWYRQILGQKVEFLVSFYNNEISEKSEIFDDQFSVERPDGSNFTLKIRSTKLEDSAMYFCASKASGSGANVLTFGAGSRLTVL.

V and J are TRBV7-9 and TRBJ2-2, with a tentative D call TRBD1 (6 bases). Germline loops: CDR1 SEHNR, CDR2 FQNEAQ (reference sequence). V shed 5 bases and J shed 6 bases, with 13 bases lying between them. This CDR3 is built from 14 residues. CDR3 sequence (DNA): TGTGCCAGCAGCCCAAATACAGGGCCCGGGGAGCTGTTTTTT. Residues: CASSPNTGPGELFF.